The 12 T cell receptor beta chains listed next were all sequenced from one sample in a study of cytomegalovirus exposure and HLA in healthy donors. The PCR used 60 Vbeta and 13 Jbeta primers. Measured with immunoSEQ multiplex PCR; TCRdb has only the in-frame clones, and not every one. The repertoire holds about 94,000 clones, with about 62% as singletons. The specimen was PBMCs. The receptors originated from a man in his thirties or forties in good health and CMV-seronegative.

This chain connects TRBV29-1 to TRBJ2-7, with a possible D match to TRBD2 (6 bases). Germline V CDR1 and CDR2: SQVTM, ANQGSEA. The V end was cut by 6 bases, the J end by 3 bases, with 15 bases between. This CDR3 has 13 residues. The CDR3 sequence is CSVRKAEGYEQYF. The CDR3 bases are TGCAGCGTCCGAAAAGCGGAGGGCTACGAGCAGTACTTC.

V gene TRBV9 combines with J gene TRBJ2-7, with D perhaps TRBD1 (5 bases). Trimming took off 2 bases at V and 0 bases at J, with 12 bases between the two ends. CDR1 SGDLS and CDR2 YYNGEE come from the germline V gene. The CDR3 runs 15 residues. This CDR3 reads CASSVTTGSSYEQYF. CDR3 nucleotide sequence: TGTGCCAGCAGCGTCACAACAGGAAGCTCCTACGAGCAGTACTTC.

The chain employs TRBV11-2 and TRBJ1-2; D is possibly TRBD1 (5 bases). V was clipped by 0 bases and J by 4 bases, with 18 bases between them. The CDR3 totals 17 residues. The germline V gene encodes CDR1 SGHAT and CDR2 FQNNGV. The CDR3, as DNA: TGTGCCAGCAGCTTAGAGGGGACTGGCTTGATGGGCTATGGCTACACCTTC. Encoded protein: CASSLEGTGLMGYGYTF.

The CDR3 is CASSDGLAGGPSYEQYF. In DNA form, the CDR3 reads TGTGCCAGCAGTGACGGGCTAGCGGGAGGACCCTCGTACGAGCAGTACTTC. V gene TRBV2 combines with J gene TRBJ2-7; TRBD2 matches 11 bases. CDR1 SNHLY and CDR2 FYNNEI come from the germline V gene. The CDR3 is made up of 17 amino acids. J lost 4 bases, V lost 3 bases, and 11 bases had no gene match.

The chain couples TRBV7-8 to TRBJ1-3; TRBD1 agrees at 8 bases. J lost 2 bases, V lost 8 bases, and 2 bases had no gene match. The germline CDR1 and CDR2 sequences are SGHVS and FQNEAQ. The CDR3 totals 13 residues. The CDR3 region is CASQQGAGNTIYF. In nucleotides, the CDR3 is TGTGCCAGCCAACAGGGGGCTGGAAACACCATATATTTT.

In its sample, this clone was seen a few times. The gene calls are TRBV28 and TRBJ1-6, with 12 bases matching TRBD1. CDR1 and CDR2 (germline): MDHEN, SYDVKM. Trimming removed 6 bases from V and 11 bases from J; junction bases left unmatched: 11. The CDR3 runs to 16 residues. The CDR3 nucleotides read TGTGCCAGCAGATCGCCGGGACAGGGGGCTTTTGCACCCCTCCACTTT. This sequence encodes CASRSPGQGAFAPLHF.

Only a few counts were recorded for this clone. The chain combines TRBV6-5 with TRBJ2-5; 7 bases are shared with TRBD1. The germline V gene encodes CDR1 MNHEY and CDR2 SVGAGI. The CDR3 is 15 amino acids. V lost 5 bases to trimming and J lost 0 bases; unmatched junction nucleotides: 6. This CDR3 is CASSDWTGDQETQYF. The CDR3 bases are TGTGCCAGCAGTGACTGGACAGGCGACCAAGAGACCCAGTACTTC.

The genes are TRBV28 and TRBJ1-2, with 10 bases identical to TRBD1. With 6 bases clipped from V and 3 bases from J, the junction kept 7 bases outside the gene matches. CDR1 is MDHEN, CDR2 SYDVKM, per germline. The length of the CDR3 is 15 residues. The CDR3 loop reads CASRDGQGGHYGYTF. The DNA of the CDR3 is TGTGCCAGCAGGGACGGACAGGGGGGACACTATGGCTACACCTTC.

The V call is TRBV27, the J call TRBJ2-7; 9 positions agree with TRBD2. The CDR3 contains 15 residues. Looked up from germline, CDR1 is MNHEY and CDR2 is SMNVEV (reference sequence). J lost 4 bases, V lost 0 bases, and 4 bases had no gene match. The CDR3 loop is CASSLSSGSFYEQYF. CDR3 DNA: TGTGCCAGCAGTTTATCTAGCGGGAGCTTTTACGAGCAGTACTTC.

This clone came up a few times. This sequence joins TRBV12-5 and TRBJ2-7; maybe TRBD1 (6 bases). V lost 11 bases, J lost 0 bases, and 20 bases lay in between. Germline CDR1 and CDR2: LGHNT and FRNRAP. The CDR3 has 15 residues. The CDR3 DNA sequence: TGTGCTCGCAGGACAGTCCCCGTCGTCTCCTACGAGCAGTACTTC. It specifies CARRTVPVVSYEQYF.

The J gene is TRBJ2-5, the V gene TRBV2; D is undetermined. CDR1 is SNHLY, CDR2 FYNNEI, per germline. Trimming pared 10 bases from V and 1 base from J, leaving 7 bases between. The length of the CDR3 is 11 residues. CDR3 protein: CANSFQETQYF. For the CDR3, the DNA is TGTGCCAACTCCTTCCAAGAGACCCAGTACTTC.

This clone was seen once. CDR3 sequence: CASSPAPENYGYTF. The CDR3 DNA sequence: TGTGCCAGCAGCCCCGCCCCTGAGAACTATGGCTACACCTTC. The chain joins TRBV7-3 to TRBJ1-2; no clear D. The V and J ends lost 5 bases and 2 bases respectively, with 12 bases between them. The CDR3 extends over 14 amino acids. Per germline, CDR1 SGHTA and CDR2 FQGTGA.